The clone carrying this T cell receptor (beta chain) was seen just once. These data come from a study of blood T cell repertoires in COVID-19. Study background: Sources were T cells, B-cell-depleted T cells, or PBMCs; the material itself was cDNA or gDNA.

This CDR3 has 13 amino acids. The germline V gene has CDR1 SGHRS and CDR2 YFSETQ. V lost 4 bases and J 6 bases, leaving 10 bases between the germline ends. Using immunoSEQ multiplex PCR, the repertoire was profiled, and TCRdb retains in-frame clones only, with some absent. This table has around 70,000 clones, around 80% appearing once. The source of this sequence is an older woman with acute or convalescent COVID-19. Sequenced sample: peripheral blood. The rearrangement joins TRBV5-1 to TRBJ2-2; tentatively, D is TRBD1 (6 bases). The CDR3 DNA sequence: TGCGCCAGCAGCACATCAGGGGCCGGGGAGCTGTTTTTT. Translating gives CASSTSGAGELFF.